This T cell receptor (beta chain) was observed in a study of metastatic and nonmetastatic thyroid tumors. For the study at large: Repertoires from malignant and benign thyroid patients were compared across blood and tumor or nodule tissue.

This clone was picked up one time. In the original analysis: To classify distant metastasis in papillary thyroid cancer, a model was built from CDR3 differences across clinicopathological groups. MiXCR was used by TCRdb to re-call the PCR reads. Clone size and V and J calls follow TCRdb, not the original study. Here the sample spans approximately 32,000 clones, around a third being singletons. Germline CDR1 reads SGHTA; CDR2 reads FQGTGA. The CDR3 spans 15 residues. V was shortened by 2 bases and J by 2 bases, with 12 bases between the two germline ends. Thyroid surgery was preceded by no treatment in any patient.

The sequencing sample was made of tumor tissue. The sequence was obtained from a female donor with papillary thyroid cancer or a benign thyroid nodule (not recorded which). Some clones in this sample may be carry-over from other donors' samples. The V gene is TRBV7-3, the J gene TRBJ2-5, with no clear D. CDR3 in DNA: TGTGCCAGCAGCTTATATCTTTCCGGACAAGAGACCCAGTACTTC. Residues: CASSLYLSGQETQYF.